This TCR beta chain was identified during a study of shared clonotypes between healthy human individuals. Study summary: Researchers assigned three CD4 naive, three CD4 memory, two CD8 naive and one CD8 memory plate to each donor.

Libraries were prepared by immunoSEQ multiplex PCR; TCRdb keeps only in-frame clonotypes and omits some of them. This sample has around 1.9 million clones, with about 93% found just once. The naive CD8 population came from CD45RO-negative cells selected for CCR7, without terminally differentiated effector memory CD45RA+ cells. Germline V gene sequence: CDR1 LGHNA, CDR2 YSLEER. The V gene lost 5 bases and the J gene lost 3 bases, with 5 bases spanning the gap. The CDR3 extends over 13 amino acids. V usage is TRBV4-3 and J usage is TRBJ2-6; no firm D call. This receptor was taken from a man aged 18 to 30 in good health. Some clones in this sample may be carry-over from other donors' samples. What was sequenced was naive CD8+ T cells from PBMCs. In DNA, the CDR3 is TGCGCCAGCAGCGTCGGTGGGGCCAACGTCCTGACTTTC. Its protein is CASSVGGANVLTF.